This record looks at one T cell receptor beta chain sequence and its context. The data derive from a study of monozygotic twins with inflammatory bowel disease. Per germline, CDR1 MNHEY and CDR2 SVGEGT. This CDR3 is built from 17 residues. With the 5' RACE reads reprocessed, TCRdb shows one record per CDR3 protein and no DNA. This sample's clone table lists around 410,000 distinct CDR3 sequences. Material: blood. This chain joins TRBV6-2 or TRBV6-3 and TRBJ2-3; TCRdb names TRBD1, which stays unverified in the absence of DNA. The receptor was isolated from a human donor with ulcerative colitis or Crohn's disease, or a healthy co-twin of an affected twin (not recorded which). Here the CDR3 reads CASSYSRRTGDTDTQYF.